One and the same sample provided the 13 T cell receptor beta chains below, sequenced in a study of cytomegalovirus exposure and HLA in healthy donors. Primers included in the PCR were 60 Vbeta and 13 Jbeta primers. Profiled with immunoSEQ multiplex PCR; TCRdb holds only in-frame clones, not every one. The sample carries 75,000 or so clones, about 74% recorded once. The sequenced material came from PBMCs. The receptors shown here come from a woman aged 25 to 45 in good health and CMV-seropositive.

This clone was seen a single time. A junction boundary mismatches the germline segment, possibly from a read error. The genes are TRBV9 and TRBJ1-1; D is ambiguous. CDR1 SGDLS and CDR2 YYNGEE come from the germline V gene. CDR3 length: 12 amino acids. CDR3 loop: CASSGEYWRLHF. Written as DNA, the CDR3 is TGTGCCAGCAGCGGGGAGTATTGGAGACTGCACTTT.

V gene TRBV7-2 combines with J gene TRBJ2-7; 9 nucleotides align to TRBD1. Trimming removed 5 bases from V and 3 bases from J; junction bases left unmatched: 5. The V gene's germline CDR1 is SGHTA and CDR2 FQGNSA. The CDR3 runs to 14 residues. In DNA form, the CDR3 reads TGTGCCAGCAGCCACGGGACAGGGAACTACGAGCAGTACTTC. Translated, it gives CASSHGTGNYEQYF.

The table lists this clone with a count of one. The chain couples TRBV7-2 to TRBJ2-1; 11 bases are a match to TRBD2. This CDR3 comprises 19 residues. The germline gives CDR1 SGHTA, CDR2 FQGNSA. J lost 5 bases, V lost 2 bases, and 14 bases had no gene match. DNA of the CDR3: TGTGCCAGCAGCTTACATGGGACTAGCGGTACCAAACGCAACAATGAGCAGTTCTTC. This gives the protein CASSLHGTSGTKRNNEQFF.

The rearrangement links TRBV6-5 to TRBJ2-7; D uncertain. Trimming cost V 6 bases and J 3 bases, with 6 bases left between them. This CDR3 has 11 amino acids. Germline V gives CDR1 MNHEY, CDR2 SVGAGI. CDR3 amino acids: CASSNSYEQYF. CDR3 nucleotide sequence: TGTGCCAGCAGCAACAGCTACGAGCAGTACTTC.

The sample holds a few counts of this clone. The chain joins TRBV7-8 to TRBJ2-1; 14 positions agree with TRBD2. Germline loops: CDR1 SGHVS, CDR2 FQNEAQ. The CDR3 contains 16 residues. Losses at the gene ends were 3 bases for V and 6 bases for J; bases not matched to a gene: 4. CDR3 DNA sequence: TGTGCCAGCAGCTTGACTGGGACTAGCGGGGGCAATGAGCAGTTCTTC. It encodes CASSLTGTSGGNEQFF.

This clone was recorded a few times. In nucleotides, the CDR3 is TGCGCCAGCAGGAGAACGGCAGGGAATTATCAGCCCCAGCATTTT. It yields the protein CASRRTAGNYQPQHF. V gene TRBV10-1 combines with J gene TRBJ1-5; D is possibly TRBD1 (5 bases). V was cut by 6 bases and J by 5 bases, with 17 bases left in between. This CDR3 region has 15 residues. The V gene's germline CDR1 is WNHNN and CDR2 SYGVQD (reference sequence).

The rearrangement joins TRBV9 to TRBJ2-5; TRBD2 aligns across 8 bases. J was trimmed by 5 bases and V by 0 bases; bases with no gene match: 6. This CDR3 comprises 15 residues. CDR1 is SGDLS, CDR2 YYNGEE, per germline. The DNA for the CDR3 is TGTGCCAGCAGCGTAGCGGGAGGGCCGGAGGAGACCCAGTACTTC. It specifies CASSVAGGPEETQYF. The whole variable domain, filled in from reference TRBV9 and TRBJ2-5, reads DSGVTQTPKHLITATGQRVTLRCSPRSGDLSVYWYQQSLDQGLQFLIQYYNGEERAKGNILERFSAQQFPDLHSELNLSSLELGDSALYFCASSVAGGPEETQYFGPGTRLLVL.

The rearrangement joins TRBV6-1 to TRBJ1-5; 10 bases line up with TRBD1. V gave up 3 bases and J gave up 7 bases; unmatched junction bases: 3. This CDR3 is 14 amino acids long. CDR1 and CDR2 from the germline V gene are MNHNS and SASEGT. The CDR3 is CASSETGGRQPQHF. The CDR3, as DNA: TGTGCCAGCAGTGAGACAGGGGGCAGGCAGCCCCAGCATTTT.

V usage is TRBV2 and J usage is TRBJ1-4; unclear D gene. V gave up 1 base and J gave up 2 bases, with 8 bases separating them. The CDR3 is made up of 15 amino acids. Looked up from germline, CDR1 is SNHLY and CDR2 is FYNNEI. The CDR3 coding sequence is TGTGCCAGCAGTGAAGACAGTCAGACTAATGAAAAACTGTTTTTT. Amino acids: CASSEDSQTNEKLFF.

The gene calls are TRBV5-1 and TRBJ1-2; D perhaps matches TRBD1 (5 bases). The CDR3 has 15 residues. Deletions cut 1 base from V and 2 bases from J, with 12 bases between. Germline assignment: CDR1 SGHRS and CDR2 YFSETQ. The CDR3 protein is CASSLLGRDNYGYTF. The CDR3 nucleotides read TGCGCCAGCAGCTTGCTGGGGCGAGACAACTATGGCTACACCTTC. Supplemented by reference TRBV5-1 and TRBJ1-2, the full variable domain reads KAGVTQTPRYLIKTRGQQVTLSCSPISGHRSVSWYQQTPGQGLQFLFEYFSETQRNKGNFPGRFSGRQFSNSRSEMNVSTLELGDSALYLCASSLLGRDNYGYTFGSGTRLTVV.

The chain couples TRBV18 to TRBJ2-7, with TRBD2 matching 11 bases. Germline-derived CDR1 and CDR2 are KGHSH and LQKENI. V trimming: 3 bases; J trimming: 3 bases; junction bases outside the gene matches: 4. CDR3 length: 15 amino acids. The CDR3 nucleotides read TGTGCCAGCTCACCCGGACTAGCGGGCTACTACGAGCAGTACTTC. Protein: CASSPGLAGYYEQYF. The whole variable domain, remainder taken from reference TRBV18 and TRBJ2-7, is NAGVMQNPRHLVRRRGQEARLRCSPMKGHSHVYWYRQLPEEGLKFMVYLQKENIIDESGMPKERFSAEFPKEGPSILRIQQVVRGDSAAYFCASSPGLAGYYEQYFGPGTRLTVT.

This rearrangement joins TRBV7-2 to TRBJ1-1, with D uncertain. The V end lost 5 bases, the J end lost 1 base, and 14 bases lay between the germline ends. Germline assignment: CDR1 SGHTA and CDR2 FQGNSA. CDR3 size: 15 residues. This CDR3 is CASSPLPVWNTEAFF. The DNA of the CDR3 is TGTGCCAGCAGCCCCCTGCCAGTTTGGAACACTGAAGCTTTCTTT. Using reference TRBV7-2 and TRBJ1-1 for the parts outside the CDR3, the full variable domain is GAGVSQSPSNKVTEKGKDVELRCDPISGHTALYWYRQSLGQGLEFLIYFQGNSAPDKSGLPSDRFSAERTGGSVSTLTIQRTQQEDSAVYLCASSPLPVWNTEAFFGQGTRLTVV.

V usage is TRBV5-8 and J usage is TRBJ2-5; 7 bases match TRBD1. The CDR3 covers 14 residues. V was pared by 4 bases and J by 5 bases, with 8 bases of the junction left unmatched. Germline values: CDR1 SGHTS, CDR2 YDEGEE. This CDR3 reads CASSHRGGVETQYF. The CDR3 DNA follows: TGTGCCAGCAGCCACAGGGGTGGAGTGGAGACCCAGTACTTC.